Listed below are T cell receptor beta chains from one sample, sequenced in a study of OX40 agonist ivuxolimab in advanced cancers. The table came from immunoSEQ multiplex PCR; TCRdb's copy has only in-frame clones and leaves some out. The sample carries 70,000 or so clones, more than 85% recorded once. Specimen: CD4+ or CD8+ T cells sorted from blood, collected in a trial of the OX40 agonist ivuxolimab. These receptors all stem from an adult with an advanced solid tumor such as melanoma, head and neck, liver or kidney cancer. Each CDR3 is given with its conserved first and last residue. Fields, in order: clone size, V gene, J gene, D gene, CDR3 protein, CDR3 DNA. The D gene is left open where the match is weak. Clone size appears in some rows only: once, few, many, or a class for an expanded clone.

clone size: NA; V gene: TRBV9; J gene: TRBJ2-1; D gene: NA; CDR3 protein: CASNSDSTYNEQFF; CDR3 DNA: TGTGCCAGCAACTCGGACAGTACCTACAATGAGCAGTTCTTC
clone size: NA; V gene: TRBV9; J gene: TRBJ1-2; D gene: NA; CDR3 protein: CASSSGGNPPNYGYTF; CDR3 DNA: TGTGCCAGCAGCTCTGGGGGCAACCCCCCAAACTATGGCTACACCTTC
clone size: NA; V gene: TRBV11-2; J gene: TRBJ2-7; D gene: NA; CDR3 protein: CASSPVGNYEQYF; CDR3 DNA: TGTGCCAGCAGCCCCGTCGGCAACTACGAGCAGTACTTC
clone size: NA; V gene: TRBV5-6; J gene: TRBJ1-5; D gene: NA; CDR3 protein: CASSLGRQGLNQPQHF; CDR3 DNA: TGTGCCAGCAGCTTGGGGCGGCAGGGCCTCAATCAGCCCCAGCATTTT
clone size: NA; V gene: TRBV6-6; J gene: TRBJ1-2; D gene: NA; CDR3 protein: CASSYDALNYGYTF; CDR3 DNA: TGTGCCAGCAGCTATGACGCCTTAAACTATGGCTACACCTTC
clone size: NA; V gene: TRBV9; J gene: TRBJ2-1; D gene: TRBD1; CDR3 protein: CASTRGNSNEQFF; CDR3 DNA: TGTGCCAGCACCAGGGGGAATAGCAATGAGCAGTTCTTC
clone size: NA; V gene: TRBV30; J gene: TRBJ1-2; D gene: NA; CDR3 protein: CAWSEGRSHGYTF; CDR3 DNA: TGTGCCTGGAGTGAGGGCAGAAGCCATGGCTACACCTTC
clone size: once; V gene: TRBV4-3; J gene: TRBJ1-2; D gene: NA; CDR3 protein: CASSYESSGTYGYTF; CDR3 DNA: TGCGCCAGCAGCTACGAATCCTCCGGGACCTATGGCTACACCTTC
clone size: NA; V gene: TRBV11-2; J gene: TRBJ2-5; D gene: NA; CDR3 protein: CASSLEETQYF; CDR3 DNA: TGTGCCAGCAGCTTAGAAGAGACCCAGTACTTC
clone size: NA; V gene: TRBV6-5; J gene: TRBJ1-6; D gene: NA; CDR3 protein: CASWSGGSYNSPLHF; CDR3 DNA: TGTGCCAGCTGGTCGGGCGGTTCCTATAATTCACCCCTCCACTTT
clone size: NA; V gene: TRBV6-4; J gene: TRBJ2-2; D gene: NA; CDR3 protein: CASSDRGWNTGELFF; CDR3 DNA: TGTGCCAGCAGTGACAGAGGTTGGAACACCGGGGAGCTGTTTTTT
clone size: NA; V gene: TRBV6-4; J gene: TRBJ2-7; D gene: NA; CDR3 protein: CASSRGLGHEQYF; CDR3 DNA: TGTGCCAGCAGCCGGGGGCTCGGACACGAGCAGTACTTC
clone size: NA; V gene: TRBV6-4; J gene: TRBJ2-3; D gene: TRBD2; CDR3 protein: CASSDSSGGASTDTQYF; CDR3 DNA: TGTGCCAGCAGTGATAGTAGCGGGGGGGCCTCAACCGATACGCAGTATTTT
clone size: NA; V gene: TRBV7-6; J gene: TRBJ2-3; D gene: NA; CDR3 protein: CASSGDSTDTQYF; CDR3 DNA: TGTGCCAGCAGCGGGGACTCCACAGATACGCAGTATTTT
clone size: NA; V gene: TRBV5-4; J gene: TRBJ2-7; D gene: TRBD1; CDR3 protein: CASSLGRQGTYEQHF; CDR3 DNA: TGTGCCAGCAGCTTGGGACGACAGGGGACCTACGAGCAGCACTTC
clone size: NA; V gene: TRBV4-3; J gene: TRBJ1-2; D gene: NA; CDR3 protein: CASSQDLSGDGYTF; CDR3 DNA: TGCGCCAGCAGCCAAGATTTGTCAGGGGATGGCTACACCTTC
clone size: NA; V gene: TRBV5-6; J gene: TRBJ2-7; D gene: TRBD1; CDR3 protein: CASSFGTVDEQYF; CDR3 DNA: TGTGCCAGCAGCTTTGGGACAGTTGACGAGCAGTACTTC
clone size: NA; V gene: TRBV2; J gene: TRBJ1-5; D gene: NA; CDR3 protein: CASSEITANSNQPQHF; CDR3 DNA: TGTGCCAGCAGTGAAATCACAGCAAATAGCAATCAGCCCCAGCATTTT
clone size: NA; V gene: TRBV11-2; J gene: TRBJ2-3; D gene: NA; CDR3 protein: CASSLSGGPHTQYF; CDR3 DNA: TGTGCCAGCAGCCTTTCTGGTGGTCCCCATACGCAGTATTTT
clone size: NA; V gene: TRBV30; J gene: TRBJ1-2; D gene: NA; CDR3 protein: CAWSVGGGDGYTF; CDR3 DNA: TGTGCCTGGAGTGTAGGGGGGGGAGATGGCTACACCTTC
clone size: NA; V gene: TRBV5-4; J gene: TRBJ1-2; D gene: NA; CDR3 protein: CASSPSGPQSDGYTF; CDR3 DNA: TGTGCCAGCAGCCCCTCCGGGCCTCAAAGTGATGGCTACACCTTC
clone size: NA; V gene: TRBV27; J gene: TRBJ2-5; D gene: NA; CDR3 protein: CASSPPLGETQYF; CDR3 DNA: TGTGCCAGCAGCCCTCCACTCGGAGAGACCCAGTACTTC
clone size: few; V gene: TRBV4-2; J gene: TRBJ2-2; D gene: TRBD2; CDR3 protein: CASSQVAGDGTGELFF; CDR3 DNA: TGTGCCAGCAGCCAAGTAGCGGGGGACGGCACCGGGGAGCTGTTTTTT
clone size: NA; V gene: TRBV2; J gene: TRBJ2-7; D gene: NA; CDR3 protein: CAISGSPRNYEQYF; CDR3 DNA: TGTGCCATCTCCGGGAGCCCTAGAAACTACGAGCAGTACTTC
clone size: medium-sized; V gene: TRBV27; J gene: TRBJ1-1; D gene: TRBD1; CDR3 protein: CASSWDRGGEAFF; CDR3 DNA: TGTGCCAGCAGTTGGGACAGGGGCGGTGAAGCTTTCTTT
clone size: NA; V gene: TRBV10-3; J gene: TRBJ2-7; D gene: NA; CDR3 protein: CAISEWNEPYEQYF; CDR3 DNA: TGTGCCATCAGTGAGTGGAACGAGCCCTACGAGCAGTACTTC
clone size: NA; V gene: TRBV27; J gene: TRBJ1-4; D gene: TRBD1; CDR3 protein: CASSIRQGGEKLFF; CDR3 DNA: TGTGCCAGCAGTATAAGACAGGGCGGGGAAAAACTGTTTTTT
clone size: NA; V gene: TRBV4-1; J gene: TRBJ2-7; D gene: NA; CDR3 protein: CASSLRGDSSYEQYF; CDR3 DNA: TGCGCCAGCAGCCTAAGGGGGGACAGCTCCTACGAGCAGTACTTC
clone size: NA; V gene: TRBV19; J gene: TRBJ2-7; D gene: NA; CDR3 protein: CASSIRGGPYEQYF; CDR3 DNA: TGTGCCAGTAGTATTCGAGGAGGACCCTACGAGCAGTACTTC
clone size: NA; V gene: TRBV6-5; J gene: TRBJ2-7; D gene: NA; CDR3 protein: CASSWGERRNEQYF; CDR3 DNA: TGTGCCAGCAGTTGGGGGGAGAGGCGCAACGAGCAGTACTTC
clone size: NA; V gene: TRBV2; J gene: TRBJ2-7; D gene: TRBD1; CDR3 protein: CASSEGGTGDYEQYF; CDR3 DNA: TGTGCCAGCAGTGAAGGGGGGACAGGGGACTACGAGCAGTACTTC
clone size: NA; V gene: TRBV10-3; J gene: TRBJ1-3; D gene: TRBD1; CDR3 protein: CAISEEDRRYRNTIYF; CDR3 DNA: TGTGCCATCAGTGAGGAGGACAGGCGGTACAGAAACACCATATATTTT
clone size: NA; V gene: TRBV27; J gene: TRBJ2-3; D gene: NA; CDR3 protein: CASSTRQASTDTQYF; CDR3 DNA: TGTGCCAGCAGTACGAGACAGGCTAGCACAGATACGCAGTATTTT
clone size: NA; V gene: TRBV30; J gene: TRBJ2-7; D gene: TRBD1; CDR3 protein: CAWEGTGAYEQYF; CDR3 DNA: TGTGCCTGGGAAGGGACAGGCGCCTACGAGCAGTACTTC
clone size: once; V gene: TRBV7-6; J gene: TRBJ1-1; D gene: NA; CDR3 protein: CASSLAPGDTEAFF; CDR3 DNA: TGTGCCAGCAGCTTAGCACCCGGAGACACTGAAGCTTTCTTT
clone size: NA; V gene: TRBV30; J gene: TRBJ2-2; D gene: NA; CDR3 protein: CAWTRMNTGELFF; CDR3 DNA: TGTGCCTGGACCCGGATGAACACCGGGGAGCTGTTTTTT
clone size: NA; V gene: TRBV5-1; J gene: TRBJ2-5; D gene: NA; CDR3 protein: CASSLGSRGGTQYF; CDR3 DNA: TGCGCCAGCAGCTTGGGCAGCAGAGGGGGGACCCAGTACTTC
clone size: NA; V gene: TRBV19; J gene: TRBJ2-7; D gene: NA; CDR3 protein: CASSPGAGSYEQYF; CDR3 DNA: TGTGCCAGTAGCCCTGGGGCAGGCTCCTACGAGCAGTACTTC
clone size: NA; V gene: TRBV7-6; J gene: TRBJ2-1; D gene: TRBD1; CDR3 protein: CASSLTGGEQFF; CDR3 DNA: TGTGCCAGCAGCCTAACAGGGGGTGAGCAGTTCTTC
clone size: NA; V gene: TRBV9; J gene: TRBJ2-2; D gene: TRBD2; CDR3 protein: CASSKGLAGFLTGELFF; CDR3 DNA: TGTGCCAGCAGCAAGGGACTAGCGGGGTTTTTAACCGGGGAGCTGTTTTTT
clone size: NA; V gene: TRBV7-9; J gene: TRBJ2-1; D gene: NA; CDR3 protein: CASSLVATYNEQFF; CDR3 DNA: TGTGCCAGCAGCTTAGTAGCGACCTACAATGAGCAGTTCTTC
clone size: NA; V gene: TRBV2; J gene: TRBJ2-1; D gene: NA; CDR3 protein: CASSHKKRSRNEQFF; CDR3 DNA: TGTGCCAGCAGTCACAAGAAGCGGAGCCGGAATGAGCAGTTCTTC
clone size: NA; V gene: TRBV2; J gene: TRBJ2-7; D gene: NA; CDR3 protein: CATTDRSYEQYF; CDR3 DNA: TGTGCCACCACGGACAGATCCTACGAGCAGTACTTC
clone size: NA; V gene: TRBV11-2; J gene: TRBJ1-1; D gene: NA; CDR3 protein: CASSLAGLMNTEAFF; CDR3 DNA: TGTGCCAGCAGCTTAGCCGGCCTTATGAACACTGAAGCTTTCTTT
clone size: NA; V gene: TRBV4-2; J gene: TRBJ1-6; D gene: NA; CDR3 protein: CASSPGGSPLHF; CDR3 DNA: TGTGCCAGCAGCCCCGGGGGTTCACCCCTCCACTTT
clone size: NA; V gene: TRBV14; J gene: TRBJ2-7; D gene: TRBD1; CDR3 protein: CASSQGTGAYEQYF; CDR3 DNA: TGTGCCAGCAGCCAGGGGACAGGGGCCTACGAGCAGTACTTC
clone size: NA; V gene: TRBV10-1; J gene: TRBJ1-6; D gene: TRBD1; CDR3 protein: CARADRGYYNSPLHF; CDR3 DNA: TGCGCCAGGGCGGACAGGGGGTATTATAATTCACCCCTCCACTTT
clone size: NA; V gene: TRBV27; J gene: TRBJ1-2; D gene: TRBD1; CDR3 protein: CASRDSGTVISNYGYTF; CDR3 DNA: TGTGCCAGCAGGGATTCCGGGACAGTTATTTCTAACTATGGCTACACCTTC
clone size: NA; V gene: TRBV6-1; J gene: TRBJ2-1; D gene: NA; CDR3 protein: CASSEFGGDEQFF; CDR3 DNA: TGTGCCAGCAGTGAATTCGGGGGTGACGAGCAGTTCTTC
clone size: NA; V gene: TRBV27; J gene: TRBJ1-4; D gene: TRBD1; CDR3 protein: CASSYQDREKLFF; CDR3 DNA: TGTGCCAGCAGTTACCAGGACAGGGAAAAACTGTTTTTT
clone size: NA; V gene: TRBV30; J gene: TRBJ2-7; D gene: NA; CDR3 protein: CAWSRVGSDEQYF; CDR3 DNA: TGTGCCTGGAGTCGAGTAGGGAGCGACGAGCAGTACTTC
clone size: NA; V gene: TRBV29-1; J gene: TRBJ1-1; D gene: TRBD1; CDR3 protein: CSVVGGQVEAFF; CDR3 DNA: TGCAGCGTTGTGGGGGGACAGGTTGAAGCTTTCTTT
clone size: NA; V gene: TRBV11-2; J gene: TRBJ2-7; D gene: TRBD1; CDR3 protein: CASSLGPGGYEQYF; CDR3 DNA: TGTGCCAGCAGCTTAGGGCCAGGGGGCTACGAGCAGTACTTC
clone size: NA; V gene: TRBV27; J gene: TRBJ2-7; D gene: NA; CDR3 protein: CASSLRGVIYEQYF; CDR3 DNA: TGTGCCAGCAGTTTGAGGGGGGTTATCTACGAGCAGTACTTC
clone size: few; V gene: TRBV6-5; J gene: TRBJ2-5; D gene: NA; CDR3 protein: CASSPTGTNQETQYF; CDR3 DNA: TGTGCCAGCAGTCCCACAGGGACCAACCAAGAGACCCAGTACTTC